The following is a T cell receptor beta chain sequence with its context. Its target antigen remains unknown. Base qualities are missing; no much larger clone stands one base away. Relative to germline, V is 6 bases shorter and J is 6 bases shorter, with 11 bases between their ends. Inclusive of the bounding cysteine and phenylalanine, the CDR3 is 11 residues long. CDR3 DNA only is kept here, 33 bases in frame from base 1. Based on the germline V gene (reference sequence), the CDR1 and CDR2 sequences are DFQATT and SNEGSKA. One collaborating source in Seattle enrolled patients while the patients were actively infected and followed the patients over time throughout the course of disease. Whole blood was collected in K2EDTA tubes by collaborating institutions according to the institutions' own protocols. For TCRbeta analysis, collaborators shipped samples in one of three forms: frozen whole blood, isolated PBMCs, or DNA extracted from either of those sample types.

This entry comes from a study of blood T cell repertoires in COVID-19 (TCRdb year 2020). With respect to the entire study: Samples covering the acute and convalescent phases of COVID-19 were provided by collaborators in the United States, Italy and Spain. The material from the prospective study consisted of cDNA or gDNA derived from T cells, B-cell-depleted T cells, or PBMCs. The dataset comprised deeply sampled blood TCRbeta repertoires from subjects exposed to, actively infected with, or recovered from COVID-19. A freely available public database, intended as a resource for researchers studying the immune response to SARS-CoV-2, is where the repertoires were released. Samples came from the ongoing ImmuneRACE study (first 160 participants) plus 1,254 subjects from 6 global collaborators. Nearly every sample came with metadata listing a de-identified subject ID, COVID-19 status, age in years and sex. Where HLA class I and class II types were available, the types were taken from metadata supplied by the sample provider, not from assay-based typing.

Points the paper makes about the study in general: How much clinical and demographic metadata was included differed by source and by participant, and the metadata was provided uncurated.

TCRbeta CDR3 regions were amplified from genomic DNA by means of the immunoSEQ Assay, a bias-controlled multiplex PCR. The authors' pipeline ran thus. The number of nucleated cells in each sample was estimated by amplification of reference gene primers within the assay. Sequence reads were collapsed and filtered to measure the absolute abundance of every unique TCRbeta CDR3 rearrangement. For each sample, productive Simpson clonality was calculated by taking the square root of Simpson's diversity index across productive rearrangements. The clones in this table, taken by TCRdb from immuneACCESS, are in-frame only. Not every clone is retained; where verified, under half of the shortfall comes from an unresolved V gene, and the cause of the rest is unknown. D and trimming were read from the DNA, whereas the V and J calls and clone size are those reported in that table. The sample contains around 93,000 clones, roughly 91% of them found a single time. Over 5.5% of the sample rests with the top ten.

Input material: peripheral blood. The origin of this receptor is a man between 18 and 35 years old with COVID-19, enrolled during active disease. This sequence uses TRBV20-1 and TRBJ1-1; the D gene lacks a confident call. The sequenced DNA: TGCAGTGCCCTGGAGGTCCCTGAAGCTTTCTTT. This yields the protein CSALEVPEAFF.